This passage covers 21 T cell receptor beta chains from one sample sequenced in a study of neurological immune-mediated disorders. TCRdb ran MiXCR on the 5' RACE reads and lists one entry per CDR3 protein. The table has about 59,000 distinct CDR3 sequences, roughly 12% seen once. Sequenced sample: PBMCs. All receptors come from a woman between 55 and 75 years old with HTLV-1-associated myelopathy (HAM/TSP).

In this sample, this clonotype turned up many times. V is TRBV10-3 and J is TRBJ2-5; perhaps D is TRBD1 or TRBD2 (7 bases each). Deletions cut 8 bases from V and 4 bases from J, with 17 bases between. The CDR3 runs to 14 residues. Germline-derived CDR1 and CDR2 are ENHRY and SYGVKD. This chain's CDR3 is CAIRSGAGGETQYF. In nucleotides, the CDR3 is TGTGCCATCCGGAGCGGGGCAGGGGGAGAGACCCAGTACTTC.

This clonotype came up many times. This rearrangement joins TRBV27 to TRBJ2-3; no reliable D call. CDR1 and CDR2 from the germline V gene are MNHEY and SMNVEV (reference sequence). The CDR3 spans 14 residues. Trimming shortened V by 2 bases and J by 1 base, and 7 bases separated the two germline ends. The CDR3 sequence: CASSLQSGTDTQYF. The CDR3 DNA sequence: TGTGCCAGCAGTTTACAGAGCGGCACAGATACGCAGTATTTT.

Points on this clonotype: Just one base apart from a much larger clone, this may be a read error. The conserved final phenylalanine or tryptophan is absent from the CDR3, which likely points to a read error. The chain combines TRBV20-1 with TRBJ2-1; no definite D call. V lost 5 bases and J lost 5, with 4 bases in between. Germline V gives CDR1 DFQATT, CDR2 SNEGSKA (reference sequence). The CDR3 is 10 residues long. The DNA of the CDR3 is TGCAGTGCTGGCCACAATGAGCAGTTCTTA. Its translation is CSAGHNEQFL.

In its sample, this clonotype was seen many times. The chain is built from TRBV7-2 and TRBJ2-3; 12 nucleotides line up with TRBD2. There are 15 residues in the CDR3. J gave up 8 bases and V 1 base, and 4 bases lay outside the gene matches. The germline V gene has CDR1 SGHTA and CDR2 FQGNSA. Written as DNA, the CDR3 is TGTGCCAGCAGCTTAGAACTAGCGGGGGGCCTTACGCAGTATTTT. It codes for CASSLELAGGLTQYF. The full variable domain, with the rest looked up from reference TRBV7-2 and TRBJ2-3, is GAGVSQSPSNKVTEKGKDVELRCDPISGHTALYWYRQSLGQGLEFLIYFQGNSAPDKSGLPSDRFSAERTGGSVSTLTIQRTQQEDSAVYLCASSLELAGGLTQYFGPGTRLTVL.

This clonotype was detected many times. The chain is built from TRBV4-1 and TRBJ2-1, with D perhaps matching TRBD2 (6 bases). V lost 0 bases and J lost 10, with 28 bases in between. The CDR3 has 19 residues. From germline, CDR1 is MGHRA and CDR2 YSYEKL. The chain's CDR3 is CASSQDVSSGILPSGEQFF. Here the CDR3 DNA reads TGCGCCAGCAGCCAAGATGTTAGTAGCGGTATTCTCCCGTCAGGGGAGCAGTTCTTC.

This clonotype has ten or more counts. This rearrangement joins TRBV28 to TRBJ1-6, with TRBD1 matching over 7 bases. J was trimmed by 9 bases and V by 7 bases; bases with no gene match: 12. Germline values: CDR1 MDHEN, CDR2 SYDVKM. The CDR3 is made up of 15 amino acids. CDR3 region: CASNTGAPLGSPLHF. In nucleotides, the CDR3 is TGTGCCAGCAATACAGGGGCCCCTTTGGGTTCACCCCTCCACTTT. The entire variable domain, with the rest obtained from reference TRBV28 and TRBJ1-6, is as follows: DVKVTQSSRYLVKRTGEKVFLECVQDMDHENMFWYRQDPGLGLRLIYFSYDVKMKEKGDIPEGYSVSREKKERFSLILESASTNQTSMYLCASNTGAPLGSPLHFGNGTRLTVT.

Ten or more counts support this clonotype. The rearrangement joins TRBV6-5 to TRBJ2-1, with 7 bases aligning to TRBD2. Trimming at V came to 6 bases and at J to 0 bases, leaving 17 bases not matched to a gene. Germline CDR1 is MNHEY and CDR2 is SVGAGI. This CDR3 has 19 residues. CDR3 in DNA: TGTGCCAGCAGCATCGTGGGGGGACTAACTATCAGCTCCTACAATGAGCAGTTCTTC. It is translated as CASSIVGGLTISSYNEQFF.

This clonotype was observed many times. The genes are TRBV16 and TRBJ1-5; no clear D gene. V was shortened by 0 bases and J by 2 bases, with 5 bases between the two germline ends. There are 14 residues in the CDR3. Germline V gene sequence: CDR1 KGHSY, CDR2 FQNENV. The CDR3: CASSQSAGNQPQHF. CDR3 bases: TGTGCCAGCAGCCAATCCGCGGGCAATCAGCCCCAGCATTTT.

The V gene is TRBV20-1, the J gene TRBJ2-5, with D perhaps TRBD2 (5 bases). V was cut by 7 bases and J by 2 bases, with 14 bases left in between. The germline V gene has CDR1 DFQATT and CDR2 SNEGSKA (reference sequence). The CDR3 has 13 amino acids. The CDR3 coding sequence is TGCAGTGTTTTCCCCCAGCGGCAAGAGACCCAGTACTTC. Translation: CSVFPQRQETQYF.

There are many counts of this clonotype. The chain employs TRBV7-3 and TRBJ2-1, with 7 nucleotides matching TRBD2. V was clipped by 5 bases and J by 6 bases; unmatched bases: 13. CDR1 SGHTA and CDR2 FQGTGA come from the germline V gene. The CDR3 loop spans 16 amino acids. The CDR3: CASSPSSGKGPNEQFF. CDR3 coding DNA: TGTGCCAGCAGCCCTTCTAGCGGAAAGGGGCCCAATGAGCAGTTCTTC.

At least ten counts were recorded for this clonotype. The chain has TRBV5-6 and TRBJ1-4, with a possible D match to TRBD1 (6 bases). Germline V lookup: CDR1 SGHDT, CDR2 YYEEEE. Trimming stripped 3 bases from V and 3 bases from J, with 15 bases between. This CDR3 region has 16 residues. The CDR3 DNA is TGTGCCAGCAGCTCGATACAGGGTTCGGCTAATGAAAAACTGTTTTTT. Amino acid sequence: CASSSIQGSANEKLFF.

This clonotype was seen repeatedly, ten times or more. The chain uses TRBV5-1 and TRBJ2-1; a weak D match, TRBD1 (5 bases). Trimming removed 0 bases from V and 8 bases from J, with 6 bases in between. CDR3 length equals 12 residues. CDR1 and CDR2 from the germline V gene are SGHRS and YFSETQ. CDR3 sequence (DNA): TGCGCCAGCAGCTTGGGCAGGGATGAGCAGTTCTTC. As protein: CASSLGRDEQFF.

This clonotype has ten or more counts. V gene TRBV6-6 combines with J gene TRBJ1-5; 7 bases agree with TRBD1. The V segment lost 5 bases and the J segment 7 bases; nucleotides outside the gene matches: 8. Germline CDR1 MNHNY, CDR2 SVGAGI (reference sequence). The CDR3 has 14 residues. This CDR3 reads CASSPSTGSQPQHF. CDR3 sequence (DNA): TGTGCCAGCAGTCCCTCGACAGGGAGCCAGCCCCAGCATTTT.

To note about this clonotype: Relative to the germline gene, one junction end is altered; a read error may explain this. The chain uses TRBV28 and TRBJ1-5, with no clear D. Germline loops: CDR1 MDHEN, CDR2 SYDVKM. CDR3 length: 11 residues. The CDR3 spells CPSSHGLAQHF. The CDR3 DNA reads TGTCCCAGCAGTCATGGTTTGGCCCAGCATTTT.

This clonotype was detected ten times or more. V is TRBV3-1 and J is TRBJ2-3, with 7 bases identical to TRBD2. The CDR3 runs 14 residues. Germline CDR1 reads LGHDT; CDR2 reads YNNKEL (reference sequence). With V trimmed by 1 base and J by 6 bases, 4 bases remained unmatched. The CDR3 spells CASSQVGGPDTQYF. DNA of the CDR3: TGTGCCAGCAGCCAAGTGGGAGGGCCGGATACGCAGTATTTT.

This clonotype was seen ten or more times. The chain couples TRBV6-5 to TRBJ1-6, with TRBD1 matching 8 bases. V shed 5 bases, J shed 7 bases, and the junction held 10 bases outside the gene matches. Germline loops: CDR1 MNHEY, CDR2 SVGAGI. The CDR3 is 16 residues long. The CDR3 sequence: CASSDADRGGNSPLHF. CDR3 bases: TGTGCCAGCAGTGATGCTGACAGGGGCGGGAATTCACCCCTCCACTTT.

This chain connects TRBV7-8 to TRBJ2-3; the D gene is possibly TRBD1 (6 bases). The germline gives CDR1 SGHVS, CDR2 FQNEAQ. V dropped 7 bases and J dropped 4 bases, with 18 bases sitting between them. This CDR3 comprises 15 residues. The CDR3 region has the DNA TGTGCCAGCACCCAGGGGCCAGGGGTCGCAGATACGCAGTATTTT. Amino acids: CASTQGPGVADTQYF.

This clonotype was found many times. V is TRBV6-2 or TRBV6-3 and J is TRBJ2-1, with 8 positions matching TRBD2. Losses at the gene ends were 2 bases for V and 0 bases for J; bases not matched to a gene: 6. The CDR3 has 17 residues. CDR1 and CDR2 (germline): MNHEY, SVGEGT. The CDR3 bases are TGTGCCAGCAGTTACCTAGCGGGCACCTTCTCCTACAATGAGCAGTTCTTC. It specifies CASSYLAGTFSYNEQFF.

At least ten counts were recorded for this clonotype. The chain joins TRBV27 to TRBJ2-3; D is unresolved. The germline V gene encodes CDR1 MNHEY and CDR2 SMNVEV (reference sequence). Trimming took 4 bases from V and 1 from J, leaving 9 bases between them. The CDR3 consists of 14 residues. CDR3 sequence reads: CASSSARGTDTQYF. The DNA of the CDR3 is TGTGCCAGCAGTTCGGCCCGGGGCACAGATACGCAGTATTTT.

As DNA, the CDR3 is TGCAGCGTCCGGGGGACAAAAGGGGATGAGCAGTTCTTC. Its translation is CSVRGTKGDEQFF. The chain links TRBV29-1 to TRBJ2-1, with D tentatively TRBD1 or TRBD2 (6 bases each). Trimming took 6 bases from V and 8 from J, leaving 17 bases between them. This CDR3 has 13 amino acids. Germline V gives CDR1 SQVTM, CDR2 ANQGSEA.

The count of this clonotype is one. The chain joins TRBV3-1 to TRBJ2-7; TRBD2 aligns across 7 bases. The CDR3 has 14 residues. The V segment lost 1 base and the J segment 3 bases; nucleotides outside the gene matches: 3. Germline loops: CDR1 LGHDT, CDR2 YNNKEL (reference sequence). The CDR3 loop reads CASSQASGGYEQYF. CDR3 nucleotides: TGTGCCAGCAGCCAAGCCTCGGGGGGCTACGAGCAGTACTTC.